This entry is about one T cell receptor beta chain. Its antigen is not yet known. No qualities accompany the bases; no much larger clone lies one base away. The data were taken from a study of blood T cell repertoires in COVID-19 (dated by TCRdb to 2018 to 2021). A note on the overall study: The collaborator samples originated in the United States, Italy and Spain and spanned the acute and convalescent phases of COVID-19. Deeply sampled blood TCRbeta repertoires from subjects exposed to, actively infected with, or recovered from COVID-19 were included in the dataset. The repertoires were released in a freely available public database intended as a resource for research on the immune response to SARS-CoV-2. Where available, HLA class I and class II types were obtained from metadata supplied by the sample provider rather than from assay-based typing. The samples were drawn from the first 160 participants of the ongoing ImmuneRACE study and from over 950 subjects provided by 6 global collaborators. The sample metadata nearly always contained a de-identified subject ID, COVID-19 status, age in years and sex. The material from the prospective study consisted of cDNA or gDNA derived from T cells, B-cell-depleted T cells, or PBMCs.

Participants in the prospective study were enrolled through a virtual design, were aged 18 to 89 years, and lived in 20 to 30 United States geographic areas. In the prospective study, participants were assigned to cohorts based on the clinical history participants reported in a screening survey and a study questionnaire. ImmuneRACE Cohort 3 recovered participants were defined by two consecutive negative NP/OP PCR tests, healthcare professional clearance, or symptom resolution. In the prospective study, whole blood, serum and a nasopharyngeal or oropharyngeal swab were collected from each participant by mobile phlebotomists. Over a roughly 2-month period, participants in the prospective study had the option of providing additional blood draws and questionnaires. Before DNA extraction, blood samples from the prospective study were shipped at room temperature or frozen. Broader findings and caveats from the paper: The amount of clinical and demographic metadata varied by source and participant and was provided uncurated.

Trimming leaves V shorter by 2 bases and J shorter by 9 bases, with the junction holding 5 bases beyond the gene matches. The CDR3 starts with the cysteine, ends with the phenylalanine, and has 14 residues. CDR3 DNA is the only sequence kept; it has 42 bases, read in frame from the first base. As encoded in the germline V gene, CDR1 is MNHEY while CDR2 is SVGAGI. TCRbeta CDR3 regions were amplified from genomic DNA using the immunoSEQ Assay, a bias-controlled multiplex PCR. Concerning the study's data processing: Nucleated cell counts per sample were estimated from amplification of reference gene primers within the assay. To quantify the absolute abundance of each unique TCRbeta CDR3 rearrangement, sequence reads were collapsed and filtered. For each sample, productive Simpson clonality was calculated as the square root of Simpson's diversity index across productive rearrangements. As stored in TCRdb, this immuneACCESS dataset retains in-frame rearrangements with V and J assigned. A fraction of the clones does not appear; measured against another copy, unresolved V genes explain less than half of the discrepancy, and the remainder lacks a known reason. V, J and clone size are taken as reported in that table, and D and trimming were inferred from the DNA itself. Counted in this sample were 250,000 to 400,000 clones; about nine tenths of them appeared once. The leading ten clones occupy 4.5% to 6.5% of the sample.

The clonotype originates from a man aged 60 to 75 who had recovered from COVID-19. In this chain, TRBV6-5 is recombined with TRBJ2-1; TRBD2 agrees with 9 junctional bases. Sequencing was done on a sample of PBMCs or T cells enriched from blood (not recorded which). The nucleotide sequence reads TGTGCCAGCAGTTACCAGGGGACTAGCTCTGAGCAGTTCTTC. Translated, it reads CASSYQGTSSEQFF.